This TCR beta chain was identified in a study of T-cell reconstitution after alpha-beta-depleted transplantation in children. About this clonotype itself: The conserved closing phenylalanine or tryptophan is absent in this CDR3, likely reflecting a read error.

During its preparation, the TCRbeta library received unique molecular identifiers. MiXCR was run by TCRdb on the PCR reads, yielding one entry per CDR3 protein. The data show roughly 340,000 distinct CDR3 sequences, 16% seen once. Trimming left V 1 base short and J 6 bases short, with 15 bases between. From germline, CDR1 is DFQATT and CDR2 SNEGSKA (reference sequence). The CDR3 covers 15 residues. The input for sequencing was PBMCs, mostly from graft donor cells, taken 360 days after TCRalphabeta/CD19-depleted stem cell transplant. This rearrangement joins TRBV20-1 to TRBJ2-2, with no clear D. The clonotype comes from a male patient aged 2 to 10 who had a stem cell transplant for acute lymphoblastic leukemia, so the T cells may come from the graft donor. The chain's CDR3 is CSARVGSDWAGELFY. CDR3 bases: TGCAGTGCTAGAGTTGGGTCTGACTGGGCCGGGGAGCTGTTTTAT.